Each of the 14 T cell receptor beta chains below was sequenced from the same sample in a study of blood T cell repertoires in COVID-19. Measured with immunoSEQ multiplex PCR; TCRdb has only the in-frame clones, and not every one. The sample includes about 180,000 clones, roughly 85% of them seen just once. Sequencing used peripheral blood. The receptor set was obtained from a man aged 45-60 years with active or convalescent COVID-19.

V is TRBV29-1 and J is TRBJ2-7; TRBD1 aligns across 7 bases. Germline V gene lookup returns CDR1 SQVTM and CDR2 ANQGSEA. The CDR3 has 14 amino acids. V lost 0 bases and J lost 7; bases outside the gene matches: 9. The CDR3, as DNA: TGCAGCGTTGAAGAGGAGACAGGGTATCGGGAGCAGTACTTC. It yields the protein CSVEEETGYREQYF.

CDR3: CATSTGGNYGYTF. Written as DNA, the CDR3 is TGTGCCACCAGCACAGGAGGGAACTATGGCTACACCTTC. The V call is TRBV15, the J call TRBJ1-2; D gene unclear. V lost 4 bases and J lost 2, with 8 bases in between. Per the germline V gene, CDR1 is LNHNV and CDR2 is YYDKDF (reference sequence). The length of the CDR3 is 13 residues.

In regard to this clone: Other nucleotide sequences from this sample produce the same CDR3. The chain carries TRBV18 and TRBJ2-2, with 8 bases fitting TRBD1. Germline V gene sequence: CDR1 KGHSH, CDR2 LQKENI. Losses at the gene ends were 3 bases for V and 1 base for J; bases not matched to a gene: 1. This CDR3 has 15 amino acids. The CDR3 DNA is TGTGCCAGCTCACCCGGGACAGGGAACACCGGGGAGCTGTTTTTT. Amino acid sequence: CASSPGTGNTGELFF.

The V call is TRBV19, the J call TRBJ2-3; 9 bases map to TRBD2. From germline, CDR1 is LNHDA and CDR2 SQIVND (reference sequence). V trimming: 4 bases; J trimming: 0 bases; junction bases outside the gene matches: 5. The CDR3 is 16 residues long. For the CDR3, the DNA is TGTGCCAGTAGTAAAAGGACTAGCGATAGCACAGATACGCAGTATTTT. It specifies CASSKRTSDSTDTQYF.

The rearrangement uses TRBV24-1 and TRBJ2-7; D might be TRBD2 (6 bases). Germline loops: CDR1 KGHDR, CDR2 SFDVKD. CDR3 size: 17 residues. Trimming stripped 2 bases from V and 6 bases from J, with 22 bases between. The CDR3, as DNA: TGTGCCACCAGTGATTCACACCCGGGACTGATACCCTTCGAGCAGTACTTC. Amino acid sequence: CATSDSHPGLIPFEQYF.

The V call is TRBV7-9, the J call TRBJ2-7; the match to TRBD1 covers 10 bases. The germline V gene has CDR1 SEHNR and CDR2 FQNEAQ (reference sequence). This CDR3 has 16 amino acids. The V segment lost 7 bases and the J segment 3 bases; nucleotides outside the gene matches: 12. Written as DNA, the CDR3 is TGTGCCAGCACCATTTTTCCCCGGGACAGGGGCTACGAGCAGTACTTC. Translation: CASTIFPRDRGYEQYF.

This clone was observed a handful of times. This chain connects TRBV5-1 to TRBJ2-7, with 7 bases identical to TRBD1. The CDR3 is 14 amino acids. Germline-derived CDR1 and CDR2 are SGHRS and YFSETQ. The junction had 7 bases not matched to a gene; V was cut back by 4 bases and J by 3 bases. CDR3 loop: CASSSDRAGYEQYF. In nucleotides, the CDR3 is TGCGCCAGCAGCAGCGACAGGGCAGGCTACGAGCAGTACTTC.

The chain joins TRBV19 to TRBJ2-2; no clear D. The length of the CDR3 is 13 residues. Germline-derived CDR1 and CDR2 are LNHDA and SQIVND (reference sequence). The ends were cut back, 3 bases at V and 3 bases at J, with 5 bases in the middle. In DNA, the CDR3 is TGTGCCAGTAGTATTCAGGACACCGGGGAGCTGTTTTTT. Its translation is CASSIQDTGELFF.

The genes are TRBV4-2 and TRBJ2-7, with 13 bases aligning to TRBD2. The CDR3 consists of 19 residues. Germline CDR1 reads LGHNA; CDR2 reads YNFKEQ. Trimming at V came to 1 base and at J to 0 bases, leaving 9 bases not matched to a gene. The CDR3, as DNA: TGTGCCAGCAGCCAAGTTAAACTAGCGGGAGGGTGGCCCTCCTACGAGCAGTACTTC. It is translated as CASSQVKLAGGWPSYEQYF.

There are a few counts of this clone. The rearrangement links TRBV27 to TRBJ2-1; D perhaps matches TRBD2 (6 bases). Trimming took off 7 bases at V and 1 base at J, with 14 bases between the two ends. CDR1 and CDR2 from the germline V gene are MNHEY and SMNVEV (reference sequence). The CDR3 covers 15 residues. The DNA for the CDR3 is TGTGCCAGCAAGAGAGGGACTCTTTCCTACAATGAGCAGTTCTTC. Encoded protein: CASKRGTLSYNEQFF.

The chain uses TRBV19 and TRBJ2-6; TRBD1 agrees at 12 bases. CDR3 size: 18 residues. CDR1 and CDR2 from the germline V gene are LNHDA and SQIVND (reference sequence). The V gene end was trimmed by 5 bases and the J gene end by 2 bases; junction bases not matched to a gene: 7. The CDR3 here is CASSSRDRGRTGANVLTF. DNA of the CDR3: TGTGCCAGTAGTTCCCGGGACAGGGGGCGTACTGGGGCCAACGTCCTGACTTTC.

As DNA, the CDR3 is TGTGCCAGCAGTTTACAAGGGAGCCCCCAGCATTTT. The encoded protein is CASSLQGSPQHF. V usage is TRBV28 and J usage is TRBJ1-5; no clear D gene. Germline CDR1 is MDHEN and CDR2 is SYDVKM. Trimming took off 2 bases at V and 10 bases at J, with 9 bases between the two ends. This CDR3 spans 12 amino acids. The complete variable domain, with remaining parts taken from reference TRBV28 and TRBJ1-5, reads DVKVTQSSRYLVKRTGEKVFLECVQDMDHENMFWYRQDPGLGLRLIYFSYDVKMKEKGDIPEGYSVSREKKERFSLILESASTNQTSMYLCASSLQGSPQHFGDGTRLSIL.

This clone was seen once. The chain couples TRBV11-2 to TRBJ1-1, with 7 positions matching TRBD1. With V trimmed by 8 bases and J by 2 bases, 8 bases remained unmatched. This CDR3 is built from 14 residues. Germline assignment: CDR1 SGHAT and CDR2 FQNNGV. The CDR3 DNA reads TGTGCCAGCCAGCTTGGGACAGTAAACACTGAAGCTTTCTTT. Translation: CASQLGTVNTEAFF.

This chain links TRBV18 with TRBJ1-3, with 7 bases fitting TRBD1. With 3 bases clipped from V and 0 bases from J, the junction kept 8 bases outside the gene matches. CDR1 and CDR2 (germline): KGHSH, LQKENI. This CDR3 contains 17 residues. The CDR3 reads CASSPWDRLTSGNTIYF. Written as DNA, the CDR3 is TGTGCCAGCTCACCTTGGGACAGACTCACCTCTGGAAACACCATATATTTT.